Each of the 22 T cell receptor beta chains below was sequenced from the same sample in a study of tissue T cells after allogeneic stem cell transplantation. The protocol was immunoSEQ multiplex PCR, while the TCRdb copy is restricted to in-frame clones and leaves out a portion. This table holds under 6,000 clones, approximately 49% found once. Time point described: mouse harvest day 14 after allogeneic transplant. The graft held 10^6 splenic CD5+ T cells and 10^7 T-cell-depleted bone marrow cells. Sequences were obtained from lymph node tissue. The receptors shown here come from a female BALB/c mouse given C57BL/6 T cells with graft-versus-host disease after an allogeneic hematopoietic cell transplant.

Comments on this clone: All gene names here are mouse names. Other DNA sequences within the sample encode an identical CDR3. This chain's CDR3 is CASSQWGGASSYEQYF. The CDR3 DNA, read in part, is TGTGCCAGCAGCCAATGGGGGGGGGCGAGCTCCTATGAACAGTAC. V is TRBV5 and J is TRBJ2-7; the match to TRBD2 covers 8 bases. The sequenced fragment ends 1 residue before the CDR3 boundary, so the rest is inferred from the germline J gene. The CDR3 extends over 16 amino acids. V was pared by 2 bases and J by 0 bases, with 6 bases of the junction left unmatched. Germline V lookup: CDR1 LGHNA, CDR2 YNLKQL (reference sequence).

Points on this clone: Gene names refer to mouse genes. The CDR3 end falls 1 residue outside the read, so it is completed with the germline J gene. The V call is TRBV26, the J call TRBJ2-3; D is unclear. Germline values: CDR1 KGHPV, CDR2 FQNQEV (reference sequence). The V end was cut by 5 bases, the J end by 2 bases, with 8 bases between. The CDR3 extends over 13 amino acids. CDR3 amino acids: CASSTTYAETLYF. CDR3 DNA, as far as it was read: TGTGCCAGCAGTACGACTTATGCAGAAACGCTGTAT.

This clone is a singleton in its sample. Genes and germline are mouse. Read data end 1 residue before the CDR3 end; the end is taken from the germline J gene. The rearrangement joins TRBV15 to TRBJ1-1; D perhaps matches TRBD1 (6 bases). Germline values: CDR1 SGHND, CDR2 FRSKSL. The CDR3 spans 15 residues. Trimming took 0 bases from V and 4 from J, leaving 12 bases between them. Incomplete CDR3 DNA: TGTGCCAGCAGTTTAGCGGGGGCGCTTGGCACAGAAGTCTTC. Protein: CASSLAGALGTEVF. The full-length CDR3 reads as CASSLAGALGTEVFF. The full variable domain, in which reference TRBV15 and TRBJ1-1 provide the parts outside the CDR3, is DAGVTQTPRHEVAEKGQTIILKCEPVSGHNDLFWYRQTKIQGLELLSYFRSKSLMEDGGAFKDRFKAEMLNSSFSTLKIQPTEPKDSAVYLCASSLAGALGTEVFFGKGTRLTVV.

In regard to this clone: The gene names given are mouse names. Coverage ceases 1 residue before the CDR3 finishes, and the germline J gene fills in the end. The chain couples TRBV5 to TRBJ2-5, with D hard to call. Trimming removed 1 base from V and 2 bases from J, with 7 bases in between. The CDR3 is made up of 14 amino acids. In germline, CDR1 is LGHNA, CDR2 YNLKQL (reference sequence). The CDR3 spells CASSQGHSQDTQYF. Partial CDR3 DNA: TGTGCCAGCAGCCAAGGACATTCCCAAGACACCCAGTAC.

This clone has only a few counts. Gene names denote mouse genes. The read finishes 1 residue shy of the CDR3 end, and the germline J gene is used to complete it. V usage is TRBV16 and J usage is TRBJ2-7, with no clear D. CDR1 SGHSA and CDR2 FRNQAP come from the germline V gene. The CDR3 is 11 residues long. Trimming took 0 bases from V and 3 from J, leaving 0 bases between them. CDR3 DNA, as far as it was read: TGTGCAAGCAGCTTAGACTATGAACAGTAC. It yields the protein CASSLDYEQY. The full CDR3 is CASSLDYEQYF.

Note on this clone: Mouse gene names apply. The read terminates 1 residue before the CDR3 end, so the remaining end is supplied by the germline J gene. The chain combines TRBV12-2 with TRBJ2-2, with no clear D. The V and J ends lost 0 bases and 0 bases respectively, with 7 bases between them. From germline, CDR1 is SGHLS and CDR2 HYDKME. This CDR3 has 15 residues. CDR3 bases read: TGTGCCAGCTCTCTCGGCAGGACAAACACCGGGCAGCTCTAC. This translates into CASSLGRTNTGQLY. The whole CDR3 sequence reads CASSLGRTNTGQLYF. Supplemented by reference TRBV12-2 and TRBJ2-2, the full variable domain reads NSGVVQSPRYIIKGKGERSILKCIPISGHLSVAWYQQTQGQELKFFIQHYDKMERDKGNLPSRFSVQQFDDYHSEMNMSALELEDSAVYFCASSLGRTNTGQLYFGEGSKLTVL.

Notes on this clone: Any gene name here is a mouse gene name. The read stops 1 residue short of the end of the CDR3; the missing end is completed from the germline J gene. The chain employs TRBV16 and TRBJ2-7; D tentatively reads TRBD1 or TRBD2 (5 bases each). Looked up from germline, CDR1 is SGHSA and CDR2 is FRNQAP. The CDR3 runs to 12 residues. V gave up 5 bases and J gave up 4 bases, with 9 bases separating them. The sequenced part of the CDR3 DNA is TGTGCAAGCAGCCCGGGACGGTATGAACAGTAC. It is translated as CASSPGRYEQY. The entire CDR3 sequence reads CASSPGRYEQYF.

This clone is a singleton in its sample. Any gene name here is a mouse gene name. Read data end 1 residue before the CDR3 end; the end is taken from the germline J gene. This sample also contains other DNA sequences that code for the same CDR3. V and J are TRBV26 and TRBJ2-3; unclear D gene. Per germline, CDR1 KGHPV and CDR2 FQNQEV (reference sequence). V lost 0 bases and J 3 bases, leaving 10 bases between the germline ends. CDR3 length: 15 amino acids. The CDR3 region is CASSLSGGGAETLYF. The DNA read from the CDR3 is TGTGCCAGCAGTCTGTCGGGAGGAGGGGCAGAAACGCTGTAT.

With respect to this clone: Gene names refer to mouse genes. The observed sequence ends 1 residue before the CDR3 terminus, with the missing tail filled in from the germline J gene. The V call is TRBV1, the J call TRBJ2-2, with TRBD1 matching 7 bases. V shed 3 bases, J shed 1 base, and the junction held 2 bases outside the gene matches. The CDR3 covers 15 residues. Germline V gives CDR1 NSQYPW, CDR2 LRSPGD (reference sequence). CDR3 DNA (partial): TGCACCTGCAGTGCCCGGGACAGAAACACCGGGCAGCTCTAC. Amino acids: CTCSARDRNTGQLY. The CDR3 in its entirety is CTCSARDRNTGQLYF.

This clone was found once. Gene names follow the mouse nomenclature. The read finishes 1 residue shy of the CDR3 end, and the germline J gene is used to complete it. The chain couples TRBV26 to TRBJ2-2; D is undetermined. This CDR3 spans 14 amino acids. In germline, CDR1 is KGHPV, CDR2 FQNQEV (reference sequence). The V and J ends lost 2 bases and 0 bases respectively, with 4 bases between them. The CDR3 bases that were read are TGTGCCAGCAGTCTGGGGACAAACACCGGGCAGCTCTAC. Its protein is CASSLGTNTGQLY. The complete CDR3 reads CASSLGTNTGQLYF.

With respect to this clone: Mouse gene names apply. The read ends 1 residue shy of where the CDR3 ends; the end is completed using the germline J gene. This chain uses TRBV26 with TRBJ2-7; D unclear. Trimming took 0 bases from V and 0 from J, leaving 9 bases between them. Germline lookup yields CDR1 KGHPV and CDR2 FQNQEV (reference sequence). This CDR3 has 15 residues. The CDR3 bases that were read are TGTGCCAGCAGTCTGTCGATTCTGAGCTCCTATGAACAGTAC. Translation gives CASSLSILSSYEQY. Given in full, the CDR3 is CASSLSILSSYEQYF.

Within the sample, this clone is medium-sized. Mouse germline and gene names are used. The missing CDR3 end, 1 residue past where the read stops, is filled in from the germline J gene. V and J are TRBV23 and TRBJ2-2. The germline gives CDR1 KGHTA, CDR2 FQNQQP. The CDR3 is 14 residues long. The CDR3 region is CSSSQGADTGQLYF. The covered CDR3 bases are TGCTCCAGCAGTCAGGGGGCAGACACCGGGCAGCTCTAC.

As regards this clone: Each gene name is a mouse one. The read halts 1 residue ahead of the CDR3 end, with the missing end drawn from the germline J gene. The genes are TRBV13-2 and TRBJ2-3, with 9 bases matching TRBD2. This CDR3 has 15 amino acids. V lost 3 bases, J lost 0 bases, and 2 bases stayed unmatched. Germline V gene lookup returns CDR1 NNHNN and CDR2 SYGAGS (reference sequence). The CDR3 DNA, read in part, is TGTGCCAGCGGTGGACTGGGGGTTAGTGCAGAAACGCTGTAT. Protein sequence: CASGGLGVSAETLY. In full, the CDR3 reads CASGGLGVSAETLYF.

About this clone itself: Any gene name here is a mouse gene name. The read terminates 1 residue before the CDR3 end, so the remaining end is supplied by the germline J gene. The chain has TRBV13-2 and TRBJ2-5; 10 nucleotides match TRBD2. V was pared by 1 base and J by 2 bases, with 4 bases of the junction left unmatched. The germline V gene has CDR1 NNHNN and CDR2 SYGAGS (reference sequence). The CDR3 sequence is 16 residues long. The CDR3 region is CASGDIWGGFQDTQYF. The part of the CDR3 DNA that was read is TGTGCCAGCGGTGATATCTGGGGGGGCTTCCAAGACACCCAGTAC.

Of note for this clone: The gene names here belong to mouse. The read is 1 residue too short to cover the CDR3 end, so that end is filled in from the germline J gene. V and J are TRBV12-1 and TRBJ1-1; D perhaps matches TRBD1 (6 bases). Germline CDR1 SGHSN, CDR2 HYEKVE. Trimming removed 0 bases at V and 0 bases at J, with 10 bases between. The CDR3 sequence is 15 residues long. The CDR3 reads CASSLLGHTNTEVFF. The covered CDR3 bases are TGTGCCAGCTCTCTCCTGGGACATACAAACACAGAAGTCTTC.

About this clone itself: Mouse gene names and germline throughout. From the germline J gene comes the end of the CDR3, since the read stops 1 residue before it. The chain links TRBV12-2 to TRBJ2-4; 8 bases line up with TRBD1. This CDR3 is 13 amino acids long. Looked up from germline, CDR1 is SGHLS and CDR2 is HYDKME. V dropped 0 bases and J dropped 7; count of bases not matched to a gene: 2. The CDR3 spells CASSLDRGDTLYF. CDR3 DNA (partial): TGTGCCAGCTCTCTCGACAGGGGAGACACCTTGTAC.

Only a few counts were recorded for this clone. Any gene name here is a mouse gene name. Read sequence stops 1 residue before the CDR3 end, and the germline J gene provides the missing end. This chain links TRBV19 with TRBJ2-5, with 10 bases aligning to TRBD2. V shed 2 bases and J 5 bases; nucleotides not matched to a gene: 5. This CDR3 has 15 amino acids. Per germline, CDR1 FNHDT and CDR2 SITEND (reference sequence). The DNA read from the CDR3 is TGTGCCAGCAGTATTGCTGGGGGGGCGCCAGACACCCAGTAC. Translated: CASSIAGGAPDTQY. The full CDR3 protein is CASSIAGGAPDTQYF.

Points on this clone: Mouse gene names and germline throughout. The read terminates 1 residue ahead of where the CDR3 ends, so the germline J gene completes it. The J gene is TRBJ2-4, the V gene TRBV2, with 8 bases fitting TRBD2. The ends lost 0 bases at V and 4 bases at J; junction bases unmatched: 3. This CDR3 is built from 15 residues. Germline V CDR1 and CDR2: LGHNA, YSYQKL. The CDR3 reads CASSQDSWGENTLYF. The sequenced part of the CDR3 DNA is TGTGCCAGCAGCCAAGATTCCTGGGGGGAAAACACCTTGTAC.

For this clone: Gene and germline names: mouse. The read terminates 1 residue before the CDR3 end, so the remaining end is supplied by the germline J gene. This chain connects TRBV12-2 to TRBJ2-7; 11 bases agree with TRBD2. CDR3 length: 14 residues. In germline, CDR1 is SGHLS, CDR2 HYDKME. The V and J ends lost 2 bases and 4 bases, in that order; junction bases with no gene match: 3. The CDR3 is CASSPRDWGYEQYF. The CDR3 bases that were read are TGTGCCAGCTCTCCCCGGGACTGGGGGTATGAACAGTAC. Together with reference TRBV12-2 and TRBJ2-7, the CDR3 gives the full variable domain: NSGVVQSPRYIIKGKGERSILKCIPISGHLSVAWYQQTQGQELKFFIQHYDKMERDKGNLPSRFSVQQFDDYHSEMNMSALELEDSAVYFCASSPRDWGYEQYFGPGTRLTVL.

A word on this clone: The genes are named according to mouse. The CDR3 loop is CASSADWGGNYAEQFF. CDR3 DNA, as far as it was read: TGTGCCAGCAGCGCAGACTGGGGGGGTAACTATGCTGAGCAGTTC. The chain combines TRBV3 with TRBJ2-1; 11 nucleotides agree with TRBD2. From the germline J gene comes the end of the CDR3, since the read stops 1 residue before it. V lost 5 bases, J lost 0 bases, and 3 bases stayed unmatched. Germline assignment: CDR1 SNHLY and CDR2 FYNGKV (reference sequence). There are 16 residues in the CDR3.

Turning to this clone: Mouse gene names and germline throughout. The sequenced fragment ends 1 residue before the CDR3 boundary, so the rest is inferred from the germline J gene. The chain carries TRBV2 and TRBJ1-4, with D unresolved. The CDR3 is made up of 14 amino acids. Germline-derived CDR1 and CDR2 are LGHNA and YSYQKL. The germline V and J ends were trimmed by 0 bases and 7 bases, with 9 bases remaining between them. CDR3 amino acids: CASSQERYSERLFF. Incomplete CDR3 DNA: TGTGCCAGCAGCCAAGAAAGGTATAGCGAAAGATTATTT.

Regarding this clone: Genes and germline come from the mouse. The read terminates 1 residue ahead of where the CDR3 ends, so the germline J gene completes it. The rearrangement uses TRBV13-2 and TRBJ1-2; D remains unclear. CDR1 is NNHNN, CDR2 SYGAGS, per germline (reference sequence). The CDR3 covers 13 residues. With 0 bases removed from V and 0 bases from J, the gap between germline ends came to 3 bases. The CDR3 bases that were read are TGTGCCAGCGGTGATGAAGCAAACTCCGACTACACC. Translating it yields CASGDEANSDYT. The full CDR3 protein reads CASGDEANSDYTF.